This TCR beta chain was recorded in a study of blood T cells in healthy people across ages. Germline V CDR1 and CDR2: SGHVS, FNYEAQ. This CDR3 is built from 15 residues. Trimming shortened V by 2 bases and J by 0 bases, and 11 bases separated the two germline ends. As regards this clonotype: Its antigen is currently unknown.

The study, taken as a whole, reports: Unknown donor CMV status possibly confounded expanded clonotype changes. Higher naive T cell percentage went strongly together with higher TCR beta diversity.

A second PCR of 7 to 11 cycles used a sample-barcoded 5' primer and a J-beta primer mix. MiXCR, applied by TCRdb to the 5' RACE reads, yields one record per CDR3 protein. This sample yields about 1.7 million distinct CDR3 sequences, of which over 25% are seen a single time; 7.7% belongs to the top ten. The specimen was blood. This receptor was obtained from a woman in her 30s in good health. V gene TRBV7-6 combines with J gene TRBJ2-7, with unresolved D. In DNA, the CDR3 is TGTGCCAGCAGCTTAAAAGATTCCAGCTCCTACGAGCAGTACTTC. Its protein is CASSLKDSSSYEQYF. Complete variable domain (other parts from reference TRBV7-6 and TRBJ2-7): GAGVSQSPRYKVTKRGQDVALRCDPISGHVSLYWYRQALGQGPEFLTYFNYEAQQDKSGLPNDRFSAERPEGSISTLTIQRTEQRDSAMYRCASSLKDSSSYEQYFGPGTRLTVT.